The 9 T cell receptor beta chains listed next were all sequenced from one sample in a study of T cell responses to AZD1222 COVID-19 vaccine. Only in-frame clones appear in the TCRdb table, and some are missing; sequencing was by immunoSEQ multiplex PCR. The profile covers about 180,000 clones, with approximately 94% appearing a single time and more than 1.5% taken by the ten largest. The sequenced sample was peripheral blood, obtained 28 days after the second AZD1222 dose. These receptors were obtained from an adult who received the AZD1222 COVID-19 vaccine.

The CDR3 bases are TGTGCCAGCAGTTCGGGCTCCGGGGGTACACCGATTCAGGGAGCTTTCTTT. Its translation: CASSSGSGGTPIQGAFF. The rearrangement joins TRBV27 to TRBJ1-1, with D maybe TRBD1 (5 bases). V lost 4 bases, J lost 10 bases, and 28 bases lay in between. The CDR3 contains 17 residues. Germline V CDR1 and CDR2: MNHEY, SMNVEV (reference sequence).

This chain connects TRBV24-1 to TRBJ1-4; D is ambiguous. The CDR3 runs 16 residues. Trimming left V 3 bases short and J 4 bases short, with 14 bases between. Germline V gene lookup returns CDR1 KGHDR and CDR2 SFDVKD. CDR3 DNA sequence: TGTGCCACCAGTGATGGCCTCCAGGCTTATAATGAAAAACTGTTTTTT. Amino acid sequence: CATSDGLQAYNEKLFF.

The CDR3 loop is CASSPWPGTGLYEQYF. The CDR3 DNA reads as TGTGCCAGCAGTCCCTGGCCCGGGACAGGGCTCTACGAGCAGTACTTC. The V and J genes are TRBV28 and TRBJ2-7; TRBD1 matches at 9 bases. Trimming cost V 5 bases and J 3 bases; bases outside gene matches: 11. This CDR3 comprises 16 residues. Germline values: CDR1 MDHEN, CDR2 SYDVKM.

The chain joins TRBV3-1 (or the pseudogene TRBV3-2) to TRBJ1-4; no firm D call. V dropped 4 bases and J dropped 3 bases, with 9 bases sitting between them. The CDR3 has 14 amino acids. CDR1 and CDR2 (germline): LGHDT, YNNKEL (reference sequence). The CDR3 DNA is TGTGCCAGCAGCCTGCGGTTCGCTAATGAAAAACTGTTTTTT. Encoded protein: CASSLRFANEKLFF.

The CDR3 spells CSVQDSNEKLFF. The CDR3 coding sequence is TGCAGCGTCCAGGACAGTAATGAAAAACTGTTTTTT. The chain recombines TRBV29-1 with TRBJ1-4; the D gene is possibly TRBD1 (6 bases). This CDR3 contains 12 residues. CDR1 and CDR2 from the germline V gene are SQVTM and ANQGSEA. Trimming stripped 6 bases from V and 4 bases from J, with 9 bases between.

The gene calls are TRBV4-1 and TRBJ2-1; 8 bases are shared with TRBD2. The CDR3 length is 19 residues. V lost 3 bases to trimming and J lost 3 bases; unmatched junction nucleotides: 16. CDR1 is MGHRA, CDR2 YSYEKL, per germline. CDR3 protein: CASSQEPTYSGNYYNEQFF. In nucleotides, the CDR3 is TGCGCCAGCAGCCAGGAACCAACATATAGCGGGAACTACTACAATGAGCAGTTCTTC.

The chain has TRBV11-2 and TRBJ2-3; TRBD2 matches 10 bases. Germline V gene sequence: CDR1 SGHAT, CDR2 FQNNGV. J lost 6 bases, V lost 0 bases, and 6 bases had no gene match. The CDR3 runs 16 residues. CDR3 bases: TGTGCCAGCAGCTTAGATCTAGCGGGGGTGTTTGATACGCAGTATTTT. Its translation is CASSLDLAGVFDTQYF.

This chain joins TRBV12-3 or TRBV12-4 and TRBJ1-1; unclear D gene. Trimming removed 6 bases at V and 2 bases at J, with 7 bases between. This CDR3 spans 12 amino acids. The CDR3 protein is CASRHSNTEAFF. CDR3 nucleotide sequence: TGTGCCAGCAGGCACAGTAACACTGAAGCTTTCTTT.

As for this clone: Other DNA sequences from this sample encode an identical CDR3 as well. This chain uses TRBV28 with TRBJ2-7; 9 positions agree with TRBD2. The CDR3 has 15 residues. The germline gives CDR1 MDHEN, CDR2 SYDVKM. The trim removed 10 bases at V and 0 bases at J, leaving 10 bases unmatched. The CDR3 sequence is CAIEAGGGSSYEQYF. Here the CDR3 DNA reads TGTGCCATCGAAGCGGGAGGAGGGAGCTCCTACGAGCAGTACTTC. Full variable domain (missing parts from reference TRBV28 and TRBJ2-7): DVKVTQSSRYLVKRTGEKVFLECVQDMDHENMFWYRQDPGLGLRLIYFSYDVKMKEKGDIPEGYSVSREKKERFSLILESASTNQTSMYLCAIEAGGGSSYEQYFGPGTRLTVT.